This is a list of T cell receptor beta chains from one sample in a study of blood T cell repertoires in COVID-19. Data came from immunoSEQ multiplex PCR; TCRdb stores just in-frame clones and leaves some out. Of about 260,000 clones detected, roughly 90% appear once; the ten largest clones hold roughly 4%. Sequencing input: peripheral blood. The receptors derive from a man between 60 and 75 years old who had recovered from COVID-19. Both conserved end residues are part of each CDR3. D genes are given only for firm matches. The listing skips clone size in some rows; elsewhere it reads once, few, many or a size class.

cdr3_aa | cdr3_nt | d_call | j_call | clone_size | cdr3_length | v_call
CASSLGRDRPYNEQFF | TGCGCCAGCAGCTTGGGTAGGGACAGACCCTACAATGAGCAGTTCTTC | TRBD1 | TRBJ2-1 | NA | 16 | TRBV5-1
CASSPTVAGEKLFF | TGTGCCAGCAGCCCTACAGTCGCAGGCGAAAAACTGTTTTTT | NA | TRBJ1-4 | NA | 14 | TRBV7-2
CASSFKVQGSYEKLFF | TGTGCCAGCAGTTTTAAGGTACAGGGGAGTTATGAAAAACTGTTTTTT | TRBD1 | TRBJ1-4 | NA | 16 | TRBV27
CASSRDREGEQYF | TGTGCCAGTAGCAGGGACAGGGAGGGCGAGCAGTACTTC | TRBD1 | TRBJ2-7 | NA | 13 | TRBV19
CAWSDRGWNYGYTF | TGTGCCTGGAGCGACAGGGGGTGGAACTATGGCTACACCTTC | TRBD1 | TRBJ1-2 | once | 14 | TRBV30
CASSILGVRNEQFF | TGTGCCAGTAGTATTCTCGGGGTCCGGAATGAGCAGTTCTTC | NA | TRBJ2-1 | NA | 14 | TRBV19
CASSPPAGGRETQYF | TGTGCCAGCAGCCCGCCGGCAGGGGGCAGAGAGACCCAGTACTTC | TRBD1 | TRBJ2-5 | NA | 15 | TRBV5-4
CASSDRRRVDSPLHF | TGCGCCAGCAGCGACCGCAGGAGGGTAGATTCACCCCTCCACTTT | NA | TRBJ1-6 | few | 15 | TRBV5-1
CASSLRQGALYEQYF | TGCGCCAGCAGCTTGCGACAGGGGGCGTTGTACGAGCAGTACTTC | TRBD1 | TRBJ2-7 | NA | 15 | TRBV5-1
CASSEAGRTDTQYF | TGCGCCAGCAGTGAGGCAGGCCGCACAGATACGCAGTATTTT | NA | TRBJ2-3 | NA | 14 | TRBV10-1
CSAPQYREGGYTF | TGCAGCGCCCCTCAATACAGGGAAGGTGGCTACACCTTC | NA | TRBJ1-2 | NA | 13 | TRBV29-1
CASSPYLAGGYNEQFF | TGTGCCAGCAGCCCCTACCTAGCGGGGGGGTACAATGAGCAGTTCTTC | TRBD2 | TRBJ2-1 | NA | 16 | TRBV11-2
CATTSRGHIQYF | TGTGCCACCACAAGTAGGGGTCACATTCAGTACTTC | NA | TRBJ2-4 | NA | 12 | TRBV6-5
CASSKLAGGLRSYEQYF | TGTGCCAGTAGTAAACTAGCGGGGGGCCTGAGGTCCTACGAGCAGTACTTC | TRBD2 | TRBJ2-7 | few | 17 | TRBV19
CASSLRGTEAFF | TGTGCCAGCAGCTTACGGGGGACTGAAGCTTTCTTT | NA | TRBJ1-1 | NA | 12 | TRBV7-9
CASSPRASGGYGYTF | TGTGCCAGCAGTCCCAGGGCCTCTGGAGGGTATGGCTACACCTTC | NA | TRBJ1-2 | few | 15 | TRBV6-4
CASSPPTSGRWSGELFF | TGTGCCAGCTCACCACCGACTAGCGGGAGGTGGTCCGGGGAGCTGTTTTTT | TRBD2 | TRBJ2-2 | NA | 17 | TRBV18
CAWREQHNQPQHF | TGTGCCTGGAGAGAACAGCATAATCAGCCCCAGCATTTT | NA | TRBJ1-5 | NA | 13 | TRBV30
CASSPQGSFGEQYF | TGCGCCAGCAGCCCACAGGGATCGTTTGGCGAGCAGTACTTC | NA | TRBJ2-7 | NA | 14 | TRBV5-1
CASSPRQGSLLSGNTIYF | TGTGCCAGCAGCCCCCGACAGGGGTCTCTGCTCTCTGGAAACACCATATATTTT | TRBD1 | TRBJ1-3 | NA | 18 | TRBV9
CASSMGQGWNEQYF | TGCGCCAGCAGCATGGGACAGGGATGGAACGAGCAGTACTTC | TRBD1 | TRBJ2-7 | NA | 14 | TRBV5-1
CASSPQQGARTEAFF | TGTGCCAGCAGCCCCCAACAGGGGGCGAGAACTGAAGCTTTCTTT | TRBD1 | TRBJ1-1 | NA | 15 | TRBV3-1/TRBV3-2
CASSPGTSRFNEQFF | TGTGCCAGCAGTCCCGGGACTAGTCGTTTCAATGAGCAGTTCTTC | TRBD2 | TRBJ2-1 | few | 15 | TRBV6-6
CASSLAGVGTGELFF | TGCGCCAGCAGCTTGGCGGGGGTCGGCACCGGGGAGCTGTTTTTT | NA | TRBJ2-2 | NA | 15 | TRBV5-1
CASSLPLEEQYF | TGTGCCAGCAGCTTACCACTAGAAGAGCAGTACTTC | NA | TRBJ2-7 | NA | 12 | TRBV7-9
CASSLVGQDSPGNTIYF | TGCGCCAGCAGCTTGGTGGGGCAGGATTCACCTGGAAACACCATATATTTT | NA | TRBJ1-3 | NA | 17 | TRBV5-1
CASSKRTGEAFF | TGCGCCAGCAGCAAAAGGACAGGTGAAGCTTTCTTT | TRBD1 | TRBJ1-1 | NA | 12 | TRBV10-2
CASELGQSYGYTF | TGTGCCAGTGAGCTTGGACAGAGTTATGGCTACACCTTC | NA | TRBJ1-2 | few | 13 | TRBV6-5
CASSPLGQEGYSNQPQHF | TGTGCCAGCTCACCACTCGGACAGGAGGGTTATAGCAATCAGCCCCAGCATTTT | TRBD1 | TRBJ1-5 | once | 18 | TRBV18
CASSPDFGGEQYF | TGTGCCAGCAGTCCCGACTTCGGAGGCGAGCAGTACTTC | NA | TRBJ2-7 | few | 13 | TRBV7-3
CASSPGQGGTEAFF | TGCGCCAGCAGCCCGGGACAGGGTGGCACTGAAGCTTTCTTT | TRBD1 | TRBJ1-1 | once | 14 | TRBV5-1
CASSSGQTAVEQYF | TGTGCCAGCAGCTCCGGACAGACGGCCGTCGAGCAGTACTTC | NA | TRBJ2-7 | NA | 14 | TRBV5-4
CASTPSGVNQPQHF | TGTGCCAGCACTCCCTCGGGGGTTAATCAGCCCCAGCATTTT | NA | TRBJ1-5 | NA | 14 | TRBV6-5
CASSLVAGGPGTDTQYF | TGTGCCAGCAGTTTAGTAGCGGGGGGGCCAGGCACAGATACGCAGTATTTT | TRBD2 | TRBJ2-3 | NA | 17 | TRBV27
CASSLATSGVNEQFF | TGTGCCAGCAGCTTAGCGACTAGCGGGGTAAATGAGCAGTTCTTC | TRBD2 | TRBJ2-1 | few | 15 | TRBV7-9
CASSEGQGNTIYF | TGTGCCAGCAGCGAGGGACAGGGAAACACCATATATTTT | TRBD1 | TRBJ1-3 | NA | 13 | TRBV9
CASTPDRGNTEAFF | TGTGCCAGCACCCCAGACAGGGGGAACACTGAAGCTTTCTTT | TRBD1 | TRBJ1-1 | NA | 14 | TRBV9
CASSLLAGVTGELFF | TGTGCCAGCAGCTTACTAGCGGGGGTCACCGGGGAGCTGTTTTTT | TRBD2 | TRBJ2-2 | NA | 15 | TRBV5-4
CASSLGTVDYGYTF | TGTGCCAGCTCACTTGGGACAGTCGACTATGGCTACACCTTC | TRBD1 | TRBJ1-2 | NA | 14 | TRBV18
CASSQQSVGDWNTEAFF | TGCGCCAGCAGCCAACAAAGCGTGGGAGACTGGAACACTGAAGCTTTCTTT | NA | TRBJ1-1 | NA | 17 | TRBV5-1
CSASRDRRSQPQHF | TGCAGTGCTAGTCGGGACAGGCGTTCCCAGCCCCAGCATTTT | TRBD1 | TRBJ1-5 | NA | 14 | TRBV20-1
CASSSESNYGYTF | TGTGCCAGCAGCAGCGAATCTAACTATGGCTACACCTTC | NA | TRBJ1-2 | few | 13 | TRBV7-9
CASSFNRGYNSEQFF | TGTGCCAGCAGCTTCAACAGGGGGTATAACAGTGAGCAGTTCTTC | TRBD1 | TRBJ2-1 | NA | 15 | TRBV5-8
CASSLWTGGQGYTEAFF | TGTGCCAGCTCACTTTGGACAGGAGGGCAGGGATACACTGAAGCTTTCTTT | TRBD1 | TRBJ1-1 | NA | 17 | TRBV18
CASSLVHEGPNQPQHF | TGTGCCAGCAGCTTAGTTCATGAGGGTCCGAATCAGCCCCAGCATTTT | NA | TRBJ1-5 | NA | 16 | TRBV7-2
CASRSLGRDNEQFF | TGTGCCAGCAGATCCTTGGGCAGGGACAATGAGCAGTTCTTC | NA | TRBJ2-1 | NA | 14 | TRBV3-1/TRBV3-2
CATSRDIPDSDAGNTIYF | TGTGCCACCAGCAGAGATATCCCCGACAGTGATGCTGGAAACACCATATATTTT | NA | TRBJ1-3 | NA | 18 | TRBV15
CASSTRQGSYNEQFF | TGTGCCAGCTCAACGAGACAGGGCTCCTACAATGAGCAGTTCTTC | TRBD1 | TRBJ2-1 | NA | 15 | TRBV18
CASSSTGWTDTQYF | TGTGCCAGCAGCTCTACAGGGTGGACAGATACGCAGTATTTT | NA | TRBJ2-3 | NA | 14 | TRBV11-2
CASTPGRGYHNYGYTF | TGTGCCAGTACCCCTGGGAGGGGATACCATAACTATGGCTACACCTTC | NA | TRBJ1-2 | NA | 16 | TRBV19
CASSLGGRASSYEQYF | TGTGCCAGCAGCTTAGGCGGCAGGGCGAGCTCCTACGAGCAGTACTTC | NA | TRBJ2-7 | NA | 16 | TRBV13
CASSARRGQDNEQFF | TGTGCCAGCAGTGCGCGGAGAGGGCAGGACAATGAGCAGTTCTTC | NA | TRBJ2-1 | NA | 15 | TRBV27
CASSLDEGPEAFF | TGCGCCAGCAGCTTGGATGAGGGCCCCGAAGCTTTCTTT | NA | TRBJ1-1 | NA | 13 | TRBV5-1
CASSNDRVIYEQYF | TGTGCCAGCAGCAATGACAGGGTCATCTACGAGCAGTACTTC | TRBD1 | TRBJ2-7 | NA | 14 | TRBV5-4
CASSIDRGMNTEAFF | TGTGCCAGTAGTATAGATCGGGGAATGAACACTGAAGCTTTCTTT | NA | TRBJ1-1 | NA | 15 | TRBV19
CASRGRDTQYF | TGTGCCAGTCGAGGAAGGGATACGCAGTATTTT | NA | TRBJ2-3 | NA | 11 | TRBV12-3/TRBV12-4
CASSPDRGNQPQHF | TGTGCCAGCTCACCGGACAGGGGCAATCAGCCCCAGCATTTT | TRBD1 | TRBJ1-5 | NA | 14 | TRBV18
CASSELRNTGELFF | TGTGCCAGCAGTGAACTCAGAAACACCGGGGAGCTGTTTTTT | NA | TRBJ2-2 | NA | 14 | TRBV2
CASGLNPTGYGYTF | TGTGCTAGTGGTTTGAACCCGACAGGGTATGGCTACACCTTC | TRBD1 | TRBJ1-2 | once | 14 | TRBV12-5